These 23 T cell receptor beta chains were all obtained from the same sample, sequenced in a study of T-cell reconstitution after alpha-beta-depleted transplantation in children. The authors prepared the TCRbeta library with unique molecular identifiers. Via MiXCR, TCRdb re-called the PCR reads, giving one row per CDR3 protein. The sample shows hundreds of thousands of distinct CDR3 sequences, 10% of them seen only once. The source material was PBMCs, sampled before TCRalphabeta/CD19-depleted stem cell transplant. The receptors were gathered from a boy under three years old with acute myeloid leukemia, due to receive a stem cell transplant.

This clonotype was detected many times. V usage is TRBV7-9 and J usage is TRBJ2-5; D unresolved. Germline V gene data show CDR1 as SEHNR and CDR2 as FQNEAQ (reference sequence). Trimming pared 4 bases from V and 4 bases from J, leaving 4 bases between. The CDR3 spans 11 residues. This CDR3 is CASSSTETQYF. Written as DNA, the CDR3 is TGTGCCAGCAGCTCCACAGAGACCCAGTACTTC. Using reference TRBV7-9 and TRBJ2-5 for the parts outside the CDR3, the full variable domain is DTGVSQNPRHKITKRGQNVTFRCDPISEHNRLYWYRQTLGQGPEFLTYFQNEAQLEKSRLLSDRFSAERPKGSFSTLEIQRTEQGDSAMYLCASSSTETQYFGPGTRLLVL.

This clonotype showed up many times. This chain uses TRBV6-1 with TRBJ2-7; 12 bases agree with TRBD2. Trimming removed 6 bases from V and 2 bases from J; junction bases left unmatched: 5. The germline CDR1 and CDR2 sequences are MNHNS and SASEGT. The CDR3 is 15 residues long. CDR3 DNA: TGTGCCAGCAGGAGACTAGCGGGAGTTCCCTACGAGCAGTACTTC. This translates into CASRRLAGVPYEQYF.

CDR3 coding DNA: TGTGCCAGCAGCCAAGATAGACATCAGCCCCAGCATTTT. Residues: CASSQDRHQPQHF. The rearrangement uses TRBV3-1 and TRBJ1-5; D is unresolved. Trimming took 0 bases from V and 5 from J, leaving 5 bases between them. CDR3 length equals 13 residues. Germline-derived CDR1 and CDR2 are LGHDT and YNNKEL (reference sequence).

This clonotype showed up many times. J is TRBJ1-3 and V is TRBV7-3, with 7 bases aligning to TRBD1. The CDR3 contains 14 residues. Germline assignment: CDR1 SGHTA and CDR2 FQGTGA. Trimming took 4 bases from V and 4 from J; bases not matched to a gene: 4. This CDR3 reads CASSSTGVGNTIYF. CDR3 sequence (DNA): TGTGCCAGCAGCTCTACAGGGGTGGGAAACACCATATATTTT.

Turning to this clonotype: This could be a read error, since a much larger clone is one nucleotide away. The chain links TRBV12-3 or TRBV12-4 to TRBJ1-2; 7 nucleotides line up with TRBD1. The CDR3 loop spans 13 amino acids. The chain's CDR3 is CATKSDRADGFTF. The CDR3 DNA is TGTGCCACCAAATCTGACAGGGCTGATGGCTTCACCTTC.

The chain links TRBV28 to TRBJ2-2; tentatively, D is TRBD1 (7 bases). CDR3 length equals 13 residues. V gave up 11 bases and J gave up 3 bases, with 13 bases separating them. Germline V lookup: CDR1 MDHEN, CDR2 SYDVKM. In DNA form, the CDR3 reads TGTGCCTGGGGCAGGGGGGACACCGGGGAGCTGTTTTTT. Translated: CAWGRGDTGELFF.

The chain is built from TRBV2 and TRBJ1-6, with D possibly TRBD1 on 6 matching bases. The germline gives CDR1 SNHLY, CDR2 FYNNEI. This CDR3 is 13 amino acids long. V was shortened by 1 base and J by 9 bases, with 7 bases between the two germline ends. The CDR3 nucleotides are TGTGCCAGCAGTGAAGAGGGGGGTTCACCCCTCCACTTT. Encoded protein: CASSEEGGSPLHF. Supplemented by reference TRBV2 and TRBJ1-6, the full variable domain reads EPEVTQTPSHQVTQMGQEVILRCVPISNHLYFYWYRQILGQKVEFLVSFYNNEISEKSEIFDDQFSVERPDGSNFTLKIRSTKLEDSAMYFCASSEEGGSPLHFGNGTRLTVT.

The chain joins TRBV7-2 to TRBJ2-7; 7 bases are a match to TRBD2. Germline CDR1 reads SGHTA; CDR2 reads FQGNSA. The CDR3 sequence is 16 residues long. V trimming: 1 base; J trimming: 5 bases; junction bases outside the gene matches: 11. The chain's CDR3 is CASSLERAGVADEQYF. The CDR3 DNA reads TGTGCCAGCAGCTTAGAGAGGGCGGGGGTAGCCGACGAGCAGTACTTC.

The CDR3 DNA reads TGTGCCAGCAGCCGGCTAGCCAGAGACATTCAGTACTTC. This encodes CASSRLARDIQYF. The V and J genes are TRBV3-1 and TRBJ2-4; the D gene is possibly TRBD2 (5 bases). Trimming shortened V by 4 bases and J by 8 bases, and 12 bases separated the two germline ends. CDR1 is LGHDT and CDR2 is YNNKEL in the germline V gene (reference sequence). The CDR3 covers 13 residues. The variable domain in full, with the rest retrieved from reference TRBV3-1 and TRBJ2-4, is DTAVSQTPKYLVTQMGNDKSIKCEQNLGHDTMYWYKQDSKKFLKIMFSYNNKELIINETVPNRFSPKSPDKAHLNLHINSLELGDSAVYFCASSRLARDIQYFGAGTRLSVL.

This clonotype was counted many times. Germline and junction disagree at one end, which may indicate a read error. The chain combines TRBV29-1 with TRBJ2-1, with 9 bases fitting TRBD2. The CDR3 runs 14 residues. The germline CDR1 and CDR2 sequences are SQVTM and ANQGSEA. DNA of the CDR3: TGCAGCTTTGACGGGACTAGCCCTTACAATGAGCAGTTCTTC. As protein: CSFDGTSPYNEQFF.

This clonotype was picked up many times. The V gene is TRBV28, the J gene TRBJ1-2, with 7 bases aligning to TRBD1. CDR3 length: 13 amino acids. Germline assignment: CDR1 MDHEN and CDR2 SYDVKM. The J segment lost 7 bases and the V segment lost 8 bases, leaving 10 bases of the junction unmatched. The CDR3 DNA sequence: TGTGCCAGCGGAAGTACCAGACAGGGTGGCTACACCTTC. Its protein product is CASGSTRQGGYTF.

The sample holds many counts of this clonotype. The chain has TRBV5-6 and TRBJ1-5; D remains unclear. Trimming took off 0 bases at V and 0 bases at J, with 4 bases between the two ends. The germline V gene has CDR1 SGHDT and CDR2 YYEEEE. The CDR3 length is 14 residues. The CDR3 DNA reads TGTGCCAGCAGCTTGGGAATTAGCAATCAGCCCCAGCATTTT. It is translated as CASSLGISNQPQHF.

Points on this clonotype: Being one base from a much bigger clone, this may be a read error. The chain recombines TRBV28 with TRBJ1-4, with a tentative D call TRBD1 (6 bases). Germline V lookup: CDR1 MDHEN, CDR2 SYDVKM. The CDR3 has 16 residues. In nucleotides, the CDR3 is TGTGCCAGCAGTTCGCCGGGGGGCCGGGACTCTGAAAAACTGATTTTT. Amino acids: CASSSPGGRDSEKLIF.

This clonotype was seen a few times. The rearrangement links TRBV28 to TRBJ2-1; TRBD2 aligns across 13 bases. This CDR3 is built from 16 residues. Per the germline V gene, CDR1 is MDHEN and CDR2 is SYDVKM. The J segment lost 8 bases and the V segment lost 5 bases, leaving 9 bases of the junction unmatched. This CDR3 reads CASSRRTSGSRDEQFF. CDR3 sequence (DNA): TGTGCCAGCAGTCGGCGGACTAGCGGGAGCAGGGATGAGCAGTTCTTC.

This clonotype turned up a few times. V is TRBV27 and J is TRBJ2-7; 13 positions agree with TRBD2. This CDR3 contains 15 residues. Germline-derived CDR1 and CDR2 are MNHEY and SMNVEV (reference sequence). The ends lost 3 bases at V and 5 bases at J; junction bases unmatched: 4. In DNA, the CDR3 is TGTGCCAGCAGTTTCCGGACTAGCGGGAGTAACGAGCAGTACTTC. This encodes CASSFRTSGSNEQYF.

The rearrangement uses TRBV24-1 and TRBJ2-1; D might be TRBD1 (6 bases). Trimming removed 1 base from V and 6 bases from J, with 12 bases in between. The germline CDR1 and CDR2 sequences are KGHDR and SFDVKD. This CDR3 spans 15 amino acids. CDR3 sequence: CATSDLGQPLNEQFF. The DNA of the CDR3 is TGTGCCACCAGTGATTTAGGACAGCCCCTCAATGAGCAGTTCTTC.

Many counts were recorded for this clonotype. The V and J genes are TRBV28 and TRBJ2-7, with a possible D match to TRBD1 (5 bases). Germline loops: CDR1 MDHEN, CDR2 SYDVKM. The CDR3 runs to 14 residues. Trimming shortened V by 6 bases and J by 2 bases, and 14 bases separated the two germline ends. The CDR3 DNA follows: TGTGCCAGCAGCCTGGGGCCAGAACCCTACGAGCAGTACTTC. Encoded protein: CASSLGPEPYEQYF. Supplemented by reference TRBV28 and TRBJ2-7, the full variable domain reads DVKVTQSSRYLVKRTGEKVFLECVQDMDHENMFWYRQDPGLGLRLIYFSYDVKMKEKGDIPEGYSVSREKKERFSLILESASTNQTSMYLCASSLGPEPYEQYFGPGTRLTVT.

This chain joins TRBV18 and TRBJ2-7; 11 bases map to TRBD2. The CDR3 consists of 16 residues. Germline V gene sequence: CDR1 KGHSH, CDR2 LQKENI. The V and J ends lost 3 bases and 1 base, in that order; junction bases with no gene match: 5. CDR3 loop: CASSPLAGGGSYEQYF. CDR3 DNA sequence: TGTGCCAGCTCACCTTTAGCGGGAGGGGGATCCTACGAGCAGTACTTC.

The chain couples TRBV23-1 to TRBJ2-3; a possible D gene is TRBD2 (6 bases). TRBV23-1 is an ORF, and what it does is uncertain. The CDR3 length is 16 residues. V lost 6 bases to trimming and J lost 2 bases, with 18 bases between them. CDR3 in amino acids: CASSPGRGPSTDTQYF. CDR3 DNA sequence: TGCGCCAGCAGCCCGGGGCGGGGTCCCTCCACAGATACGCAGTATTTT.

This clonotype was seen ten or more times. The rearrangement joins TRBV20-1 to TRBJ2-7, with D uncertain. Trimming left V 3 bases short and J 0 bases short, with 12 bases between. This CDR3 region has 14 residues. Germline V lookup: CDR1 DFQATT, CDR2 SNEGSKA (reference sequence). In DNA, the CDR3 is TGCAGTGCTAGTAGTCAGTTGGACTCCTACGAGCAGTACTTC. It translates to CSASSQLDSYEQYF.

This clonotype was counted only a few times. CDR3 protein: CASSQASGASKQYF. CDR3 in DNA: TGCGCCAGCAGCCAAGCCAGCGGGGCCTCTAAGCAGTACTTC. J is TRBJ2-7 and V is TRBV4-1; 7 nucleotides agree with TRBD2. With 1 base clipped from V and 8 bases from J, the junction kept 8 bases outside the gene matches. CDR3 length equals 14 residues. Germline CDR1 is MGHRA and CDR2 is YSYEKL.

This clonotype was counted between two and nine times. V gene TRBV10-1 combines with J gene TRBJ1-1, with 9 bases aligning to TRBD1. The CDR3 is 14 residues long. V trimming: 6 bases; J trimming: 4 bases; junction bases outside the gene matches: 6. CDR1 WNHNN and CDR2 SYGVQD come from the germline V gene (reference sequence). As DNA, the CDR3 is TGCGCCAGCAGGGGGGACAGGGTCCGCACTGAAGCTTTCTTT. This encodes CASRGDRVRTEAFF.

This clonotype has ten or more counts. The chain joins TRBV7-2 to TRBJ2-1; D gene uncertain. The ends were cut back, 0 bases at V and 9 bases at J, with 12 bases in the middle. The germline gives CDR1 SGHTA, CDR2 FQGNSA. The CDR3 is made up of 14 amino acids. The CDR3 DNA follows: TGTGCCAGCAGCTTAGCGATTGAAGCGCCTGAGCAGTTCTTC. This translates into CASSLAIEAPEQFF.